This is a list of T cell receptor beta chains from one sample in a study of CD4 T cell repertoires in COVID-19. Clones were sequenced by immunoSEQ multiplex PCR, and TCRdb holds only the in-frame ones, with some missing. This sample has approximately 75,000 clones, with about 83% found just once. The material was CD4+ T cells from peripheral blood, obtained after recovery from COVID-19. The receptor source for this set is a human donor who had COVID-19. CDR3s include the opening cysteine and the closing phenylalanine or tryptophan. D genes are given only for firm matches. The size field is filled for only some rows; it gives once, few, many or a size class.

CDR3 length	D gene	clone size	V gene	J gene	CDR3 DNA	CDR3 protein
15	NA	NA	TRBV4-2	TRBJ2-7	TGTGCCAGCAGCCCGGTATGGGGAGGCCCCTACGAGCAGTACTTC	CASSPVWGGPYEQYF
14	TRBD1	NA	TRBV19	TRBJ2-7	TGTGCCAGTAGTATAGCGACAGGGGAAGGCGAGCAGTACTTC	CASSIATGEGEQYF
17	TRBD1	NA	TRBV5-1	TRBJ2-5	TGCGCCAGCAGTCTGACCCTTAGGACAGGGGGCCTGAAGACCCAGTACTTC	CASSLTLRTGGLKTQYF
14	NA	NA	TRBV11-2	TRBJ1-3	TGTGCCAGCAGCCCCGTGGGGCGAAGAAACACCATATATTTT	CASSPVGRRNTIYF
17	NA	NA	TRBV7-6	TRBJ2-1	TGTGCCAGCAGCTTAGTGGCGGCAGCGGACGGCGGTAATGAGCAGTTCTTC	CASSLVAAADGGNEQFF
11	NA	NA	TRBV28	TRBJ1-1	TGTGCCAGCAGTTCCCTAATGGAAGCTTTCTTT	CASSSLMEAFF
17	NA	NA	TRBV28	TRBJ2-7	TGTGCCAGCAGGCTTGGGGCAGGGGCCGGTGGCTCCTACGAGCAGTACTTC	CASRLGAGAGGSYEQYF
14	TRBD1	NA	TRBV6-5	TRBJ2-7	TGTGCCAGCAGTTACGGGACAGGGGGCTACGAGCAGTACTTC	CASSYGTGGYEQYF
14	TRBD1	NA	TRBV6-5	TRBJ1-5	TGTGCCAGCAGCCGGACAGGGGATGGTCAGCCCCAGCATTTT	CASSRTGDGQPQHF
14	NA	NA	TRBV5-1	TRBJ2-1	TGCGCCAGCAGCTTGGAGGGCGCTTACAATGAGCAGTTCTTC	CASSLEGAYNEQFF
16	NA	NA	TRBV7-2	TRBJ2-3	TGTGCCAGCAGCTTAAGCGAGGGCCGGAGTACAGATACGCAGTATTTT	CASSLSEGRSTDTQYF
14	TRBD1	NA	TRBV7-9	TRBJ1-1	TGTGCCAGCACCCCACCGAGGGGGCTGGCTGAAGCTTTCTTT	CASTPPRGLAEAFF
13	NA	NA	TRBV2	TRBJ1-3	TGTGCCAGCAGTGTCCAGGAGGGAAACACCATATATTTT	CASSVQEGNTIYF
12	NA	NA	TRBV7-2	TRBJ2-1	TGTGCCAGCAGCTTAGCAGTCGGACTGCAGTTCTTC	CASSLAVGLQFF
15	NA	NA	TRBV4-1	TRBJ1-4	TGCGCCAGCAGCTTCCGACAGAAGACTGATGAAAAACTGTTTTTT	CASSFRQKTDEKLFF
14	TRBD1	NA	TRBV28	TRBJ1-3	TGTGCCAGCAGGCCTGGGACAGATGGAAACACCATATATTTT	CASRPGTDGNTIYF
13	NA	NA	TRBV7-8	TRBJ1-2	TGTGCCAGCACCTCGTCCGGGGGCTATGGCTACACCTTC	CASTSSGGYGYTF
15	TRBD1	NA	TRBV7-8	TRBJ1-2	TGTGCCAGCAGCTTAGCAGGGACAGGGTCGGAAGGCTACACCTTC	CASSLAGTGSEGYTF
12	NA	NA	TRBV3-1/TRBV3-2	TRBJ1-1	TGTGCCAGCAGCGCCAGGGGTACTGAAGCTTTCTTT	CASSARGTEAFF
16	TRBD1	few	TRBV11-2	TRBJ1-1	TGTGCCAGCAGCTGGGGACAGGGGGCGCGGAACACTGAAGCTTTCTTT	CASSWGQGARNTEAFF
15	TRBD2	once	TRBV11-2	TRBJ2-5	TGTGCCAGCAGCTTACAACGGGGGGGAGGGGAGACCCAGTACTTC	CASSLQRGGGETQYF
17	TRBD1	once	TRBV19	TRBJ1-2	TGTGCCAGTGCCCCGGGACAGGGGGTTACCCTTAACTATGGCTACACCTTC	CASAPGQGVTLNYGYTF
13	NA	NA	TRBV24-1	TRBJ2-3	TGTGCCACCTCCCGGGCGGGGTTGGATACGCAGTATTTT	CATSRAGLDTQYF